The present TCR beta chain was sequenced within a study of cytomegalovirus exposure and HLA in healthy donors. The table came from immunoSEQ multiplex PCR; TCRdb's copy has only in-frame clones and leaves some out. This sample yields under 65,000 clones, of which more than 70% are seen a single time; about 8.8% belongs to the top ten. The CDR3 sequence is 14 residues long. V gave up 3 bases and J gave up 9 bases, with 16 bases separating them. The germline gives CDR1 SGDLS, CDR2 YYNGEE. A word on this clone: Its antigen is unidentified.

Findings and caveats of the study: The classifier, whose performance was assessed in both the original and validation cohorts, reportedly diagnosed cytomegalovirus status with high specificity and sensitivity.

This chain links TRBV9 with TRBJ2-1, with D unclear. The sample taken for sequencing was PBMCs. The TCR originated in a woman aged 18-29 years in good health and CMV-seropositive. This chain's CDR3 is CASSAENSHGEQFF. The CDR3 nucleotides read TGTGCCAGCAGCGCGGAAAACAGTCACGGTGAGCAGTTCTTC.